A single sample is the source of the 4 T cell receptor beta chains below, sequenced in a study of cytomegalovirus exposure and HLA in healthy donors. Generated by immunoSEQ multiplex PCR, the TCRdb table keeps only in-frame clones and is missing some. The sample comprises about 38,000 clones, 85% to 95% of which are singletons, and 3.3% rests with the top ten. The sample consisted of PBMCs. These receptors were collected from a man aged 18 to 29 in good health and CMV-seronegative.

The chain combines TRBV2 with TRBJ1-4, with 10 bases matching TRBD1. The ends lost 7 bases at V and 8 bases at J; junction bases unmatched: 7. The CDR3 runs to 14 residues. Germline V gene lookup returns CDR1 SNHLY and CDR2 FYNNEI. The CDR3 coding sequence is TGTGCCAGCATGCCGACAGGGGGCAGGGAAAAACTGTTTTTT. Its translation: CASMPTGGREKLFF.

Only one count was recorded for this clone. This sequence joins TRBV27 and TRBJ2-1, with a tentative D call TRBD1 (7 bases). This CDR3 contains 18 residues. Germline CDR1 reads MNHEY; CDR2 reads SMNVEV (reference sequence). V lost 5 bases, J lost 4 bases, and 24 bases lay in between. CDR3 nucleotide sequence: TGTGCCAGCAGTCTAATCAGGGGGACTTCCAACACTTACAATGAGCAGTTCTTC. Protein sequence: CASSLIRGTSNTYNEQFF.

The rearrangement uses TRBV6-1 and TRBJ2-5; D may be TRBD2 (6 bases). With 1 base removed from V and 4 bases from J, the gap between germline ends came to 19 bases. The CDR3 is made up of 17 amino acids. Germline-derived CDR1 and CDR2 are MNHNS and SASEGT. In DNA, the CDR3 is TGTGCCAGCAGTGAAGGTCTCCGGGCGTCCGGGAGAGAGACCCAGTACTTC. This gives the protein CASSEGLRASGRETQYF.

The J gene is TRBJ2-5, the V gene TRBV10-3; possible D gene TRBD1, 5 bases. This CDR3 region has 13 residues. Trimming stripped 6 bases from V and 1 base from J, with 9 bases between. CDR1 ENHRY and CDR2 SYGVKD come from the germline V gene. The CDR3 here is CAIRTGVQETQYF. Written as DNA, the CDR3 is TGTGCCATCAGAACAGGAGTCCAAGAGACCCAGTACTTC.